This T cell receptor beta chain was identified during a study of T-cell memory formation after mild COVID-19. TCRdb ran MiXCR on the 5' RACE reads and lists one entry per CDR3 protein. The sample has hundreds of thousands of distinct CDR3 sequences, over 15% seen once. Study outcomes and limitations: Clones contracting over day 15 to 85 were CD4/CD8 balanced, with later expanders leaning CD4+. The main location of contracting CD4+ clones was CM and EM, and that of contracting CD8+ clones was EMRA. Detection of some responders pre-infection suggested pre-existing cross-reactive memory T cells participated.

Worth noting for this clonotype: No antigen is known for it.

The V and J ends lost 3 bases and 5 bases respectively, with 16 bases between them. The CDR3 runs 16 residues. Germline CDR1 reads SEHNR; CDR2 reads FQNEAQ (reference sequence). Sequenced input: PBMCs or a T cell subset sorted from them (not recorded which). The chain recombines TRBV7-9 with TRBJ1-4; D is possibly TRBD1 (5 bases). The clonotype was recovered from a man between 18 and 35 years old who had mild COVID-19 (a few samples of this study predate the infection). Cell type and time point are not known. CDR3 DNA: TGTGCCAGCAGCTTGGCGGCGAGGGGAGGAAATGAAAAACTGTTTTTT. Amino acids: CASSLAARGGNEKLFF.